This entry describes one TCR beta chain. What it binds is not known. The sample is drawn from a study of long-term antiretroviral therapy in people with HIV. Findings of the study overall: Specimens of blood were obtained during about 2003 to 2017, possibly under older ART regimens.

Runs used v3.0 of the immunoSEQ assay and were done at survey level. TCRdb's table, derived via immunoSEQ multiplex PCR, lists solely in-frame clones and lacks some. The table records around 43,000 clones, less than 95% of them present only once. With 2 bases removed from V and 3 bases from J, the gap between germline ends came to 7 bases. CDR1 and CDR2 from the germline V gene are MNHNY and SVGAGI (reference sequence). CDR3 size: 13 residues. The TCR originated in a man aged 25-45 years with HIV. The sequenced sample was unsorted PBMCs, obtained roughly 9.4 years after starting antiretroviral therapy. This sequence joins TRBV6-6 and TRBJ2-5, with a weak D call TRBD2 (6 bases). Written as DNA, the CDR3 is TGTGCCAGCAGTTACGGAGGGAAAGAGACCCAGTACTTC. It encodes CASSYGGKETQYF.